This is a list of T cell receptor beta chains from one sample in a study of blood T cell repertoires in COVID-19. Some clones are missing from TCRdb's copy, which holds only in-frame ones; the method was immunoSEQ multiplex PCR. The table shows approximately 170,000 clones, with approximately 86% occurring only once. Source material: peripheral blood. Receptors were obtained from a woman at least 80 years old in a cohort sampled during active or convalescent COVID-19. Each CDR3 is given with its conserved first and last residue. D genes are given only for firm matches. Clone size is stated in some rows and not others, as once, few, many or a class when expanded.

cdr3_nt cdr3_aa d_call j_call v_call clone_size
TGTGCCACCAGCAGGACAGCCGCAACTAATGAAAAACTGTTTTTT CATSRTAATNEKLFF . TRBJ1-4 TRBV15 .
TGTGCCAGCTCACCCCCAGATAGGGGTTTGGCTGGGGCCAACGTCCTGACTTTC CASSPPDRGLAGANVLTF . TRBJ2-6 TRBV18 once
TGTGCCAGCAGCGACGGGACAGTAAAGGCCTACGAGCAGTACTTC CASSDGTVKAYEQYF TRBD1 TRBJ2-7 TRBV3-1/TRBV3-2 .
TGTGCCACCAGTGATACTCAGGGGGCTCGGGCTGGCTACACCTTC CATSDTQGARAGYTF TRBD1 TRBJ1-2 TRBV24-1 .
TGCGCCAGCAGCTTGGAGGCGGGGGCACAAGAGACCCAGTACTTC CASSLEAGAQETQYF . TRBJ2-5 TRBV5-1 .
TGTGCCAGCAGCTTAGGCCGCTACACAGATACGCAGTATTTT CASSLGRYTDTQYF . TRBJ2-3 TRBV11-2 .
TGCGCCAGCAGCCAAGTTGGGAGGGGGGGGAACAATGAGCAGTTCTTC CASSQVGRGGNNEQFF . TRBJ2-1 TRBV4-1 .
TGTGCCAGCAGCTGGACAGAATCGAACACTGAAGCTTTCTTT CASSWTESNTEAFF . TRBJ1-1 TRBV7-2 .
TGTGCCAGCAGCGATACCGGGACAGGGGAGAGAGATACGCAGTATTTT CASSDTGTGERDTQYF TRBD1 TRBJ2-3 TRBV4-2 .
TGTGCCAGCAGCGTAGTTAGCGGGGTCTACAATGAGCAGTTCTTC CASSVVSGVYNEQFF TRBD2 TRBJ2-1 TRBV9 .
TGTGCCTGGAGTGTACAGCCAGGGCATGGCTACACCTTC CAWSVQPGHGYTF . TRBJ1-2 TRBV30 .
TGTGCCAGCAGCCTACAGGGTCCCGGGGAGCTGTTTTTT CASSLQGPGELFF . TRBJ2-2 TRBV5-8 .